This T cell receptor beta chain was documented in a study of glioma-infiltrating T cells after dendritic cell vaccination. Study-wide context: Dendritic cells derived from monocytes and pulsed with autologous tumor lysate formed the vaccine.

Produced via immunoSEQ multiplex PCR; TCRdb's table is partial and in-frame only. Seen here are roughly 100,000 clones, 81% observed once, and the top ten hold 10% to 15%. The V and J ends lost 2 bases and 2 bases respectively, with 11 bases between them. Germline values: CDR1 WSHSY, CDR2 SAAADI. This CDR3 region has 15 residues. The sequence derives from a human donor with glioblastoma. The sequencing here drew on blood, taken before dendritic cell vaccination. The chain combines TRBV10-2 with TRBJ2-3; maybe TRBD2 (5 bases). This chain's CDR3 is CASSETSGPTDTQYF. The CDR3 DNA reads TGCGCCAGCAGTGAGACAAGCGGCCCCACAGATACGCAGTATTTT.